The present entry profiles one TCR beta chain with its context. Its target is unknown. CDR3 length equals 15 residues. Germline CDR1 is SGHNT and CDR2 is YYREEE (reference sequence). The V end was cut by 0 bases, the J end by 0 bases, with 6 bases between. This entry belongs to a study of radiation and T cells in renal cell carcinoma. General observations from the study: No pretreatment tumor biopsies were available for baseline clonotypes.

Measured with immunoSEQ multiplex PCR; TCRdb has only the in-frame clones, and not every one. The sample consists of fewer than 90,000 clones, roughly 85% of them appearing once. Time point given: blood 2 weeks post-SBRT. Treatment indicated: 15 Gy SBRT to primary tumor, nephrectomy 4 weeks later. Radiation-treated patients gave blood at baseline, week 2 and week 4. The chain combines TRBV5-4 with TRBJ2-2, with D tentatively TRBD2 (5 bases). This receptor was identified in a woman aged 50 to 60 with renal cell carcinoma. The sequenced sample was blood, obtained from a patient whose treatment included radiotherapy and nephrectomy. The CDR3 DNA is TGTGCCAGCAGCTTGGGAGCGGCGAACACCGGGGAGCTGTTTTTT. As protein: CASSLGAANTGELFF.